The clone carrying this T cell receptor (beta chain) occurred a few times. Its antigen is still unknown. These data belong to a study of response to subunit inactivated influenza vaccine. Study-wide points: T cells newly recruited by each seasonal influenza vaccination are few, the authors suggested.

TCRdb processed the RT-PCR reads anew with MiXCR; each CDR3 protein has one entry. The sample includes 700,000 to 800,000 distinct CDR3 sequences, under 20% of them seen just once. The CDR3 contains 14 residues. Deletions cut 3 bases from V and 0 bases from J, with 9 bases between. The clonotype was recovered from a man between 50 and 59 years old who received an inactivated influenza vaccine. Sample: PBMCs from blood, taken less than 6 days after vaccination. This chain joins TRBV12-3 or TRBV12-4 and TRBJ2-7; D unclear. CDR3 sequence reads: CASSFGYSSYEQYF. For the CDR3, the DNA is TGTGCCAGCAGTTTCGGGTACAGCTCCTACGAGCAGTACTTC.